Below, 16 T cell receptor beta chains from the same sample are listed, as sequenced in a study of T cells in Graves' hyperthyroidism and ophthalmopathy. The TCR beta CDR3 regions underwent amplification using RNA transcripts as the source. With the HTBI primer set, the TCR CDR3 went through a first round of RT-PCR. Each CDR3 protein is one row after TCRdb ran MiXCR on the multiplex PCR reads. The table records about 640,000 distinct CDR3 sequences, roughly 20% of them present only once. Sample: blood. The receptors originated from a man between 25 and 39 years old with Graves' ophthalmopathy.

V is TRBV7-9 and J is TRBJ1-1, with D possibly matching TRBD1 (6 bases). CDR1 is SEHNR and CDR2 is FQNEAQ in the germline V gene (reference sequence). Between the trimmed V and J ends, which lost 7 bases and 3 bases, there was a span of 12 bases. The CDR3 length is 13 residues. Written as DNA, the CDR3 is TGTGCCAGCAACGACAGGTGGGACACTGAAGCTTTCTTT. Its translation is CASNDRWDTEAFF.

This clonotype came up a few times. This rearrangement joins TRBV28 to TRBJ2-7; a possible D gene is TRBD2 (6 bases). Trimming removed 6 bases at V and 4 bases at J, with 22 bases between. This CDR3 has 16 residues. The germline CDR1 and CDR2 sequences are MDHEN and SYDVKM. The chain's CDR3 is CASRPGLPTWIYEQYF. The CDR3 region has the DNA TGTGCCAGCAGACCGGGACTCCCAACTTGGATTTACGAGCAGTACTTC.

This clonotype was counted at least ten times. The V and J genes are TRBV6-2 or TRBV6-3 and TRBJ2-7; 9 nucleotides align to TRBD2. This CDR3 spans 14 amino acids. CDR1 is MNHEY and CDR2 is SVGEGT in the germline V gene. The junction had 3 bases not matched to a gene; V was cut back by 4 bases and J by 2 bases. CDR3 nucleotide sequence: TGTGCCAGCAGTTTCAGCGGGAGGACCTACGAGCAGTACTTC. Amino acid sequence: CASSFSGRTYEQYF.

This clonotype was seen a handful of times. The V and J genes are TRBV15 and TRBJ2-1, with 7 bases identical to TRBD2. Unmatched junction bases numbered 13, after V lost 9 bases and J lost 2 bases. Germline values: CDR1 LNHNV, CDR2 YYDKDF (reference sequence). The CDR3 covers 16 residues. CDR3 sequence (DNA): TGTGCCACACATGCGGGAAGCGGGGCGACCTACAATGAGCAGTTCTTC. It encodes CATHAGSGATYNEQFF.

V usage is TRBV7-9 and J usage is TRBJ1-4, with 7 bases aligning to TRBD1. The trim removed 0 bases at V and 7 bases at J, leaving 5 bases unmatched. CDR3 length equals 15 residues. Germline V gene sequence: CDR1 SEHNR, CDR2 FQNEAQ (reference sequence). The DNA of the CDR3 is TGTGCCAGCAGCTTAGCAGAAGGGGGCGTTGAAAAACTGTTTTTT. This codes for CASSLAEGGVEKLFF.

This clonotype was detected many times. The chain links TRBV28 to TRBJ2-1; 8 bases align to TRBD1. Germline V gene sequence: CDR1 MDHEN, CDR2 SYDVKM. The CDR3 covers 13 residues. The V segment lost 7 bases and the J segment 5 bases; nucleotides outside the gene matches: 4. CDR3 protein: CASIQGGDNEQFF. The CDR3 DNA is TGTGCCAGCATACAGGGGGGCGACAATGAGCAGTTCTTC.

With respect to this clonotype: An end of the junction does not agree with germline; a read error may underlie this. The V call is TRBV5-5, the J call TRBJ2-1; weak D call: TRBD1 (6 bases). CDR3 size: 15 residues. Germline V CDR1 and CDR2: SGHKS, YYEKEE (reference sequence). The CDR3 sequence is CASSLVRGSNNEQFF. CDR3 nucleotides: TGTGCCAGCAGCTTGGTCAGGGGCTCCAACAATGAGCAGTTCTTC. Looking up the rest from reference TRBV5-5 and TRBJ2-1 gives the full variable domain: DAGVTQSPTHLIKTRGQQVTLRCSPISGHKSVSWYQQVLGQGPQFIFQYYEKEERGRGNFPDRFSARQFPNYSSELNVNALLLGDSALYLCASSLVRGSNNEQFFGPGTRLTVL.

The sample holds a few counts of this clonotype. This chain connects TRBV24-1 to TRBJ2-3; 11 bases are a match to TRBD1. V was pared by 4 bases and J by 5 bases, with 10 bases of the junction left unmatched. CDR1 and CDR2 (germline): KGHDR, SFDVKD. This CDR3 has 17 amino acids. The CDR3 here is CATSDRWTGGRIDTQYF. CDR3 DNA: TGTGCCACCAGTGACCGTTGGACAGGGGGCCGAATAGATACGCAGTATTTT.

This clonotype was detected ten times or more. The J gene is TRBJ2-7, the V gene TRBV7-8, with TRBD1 matching over 11 bases. J gave up 3 bases and V 5 bases, and 9 bases lay outside the gene matches. Per germline, CDR1 SGHVS and CDR2 FQNEAQ. The CDR3 has 16 amino acids. The CDR3 coding sequence is TGTGCCAGCAGCGACCGGGACAGGGGGTCCTTCTACGAGCAGTACTTC. This sequence encodes CASSDRDRGSFYEQYF.

This clonotype was found many times. V and J are TRBV30 and TRBJ2-6; no clear D gene. The CDR3 sequence is 17 residues long. V lost 0 bases, J lost 3 bases, and 15 bases lay in between. CDR1 is GTSNPN, CDR2 SVGIG, per germline (reference sequence). The CDR3 DNA reads TGTGCCTGGAGTGTACCGCCCCCGGTTAATGGGGCCAACGTCCTGACTTTC. This gives the protein CAWSVPPPVNGANVLTF.

V and J are TRBV7-9 and TRBJ2-5; D is ambiguous. There are 13 residues in the CDR3. The germline V gene encodes CDR1 SEHNR and CDR2 FQNEAQ (reference sequence). The V gene lost 4 bases and the J gene lost 3 bases, with 9 bases spanning the gap. DNA of the CDR3: TGTGCCAGCAGCTACGCCGGCGAAGAGACCCAGTACTTC. It codes for CASSYAGEETQYF.

The V gene is TRBV5-4, the J gene TRBJ2-1; 12 nucleotides line up with TRBD2. V lost 5 bases, J lost 3 bases, and 9 bases stayed unmatched. Germline V gives CDR1 SGHNT, CDR2 YYREEE (reference sequence). This CDR3 has 17 residues. The CDR3 here is CASSYTSGRTYYNEQFF. CDR3 sequence (DNA): TGTGCCAGCAGTTACACTAGCGGGAGGACCTACTACAATGAGCAGTTCTTC.

This clonotype appeared many times. This rearrangement joins TRBV4-3 to TRBJ2-5, with D possibly TRBD1 on 6 matching bases. V dropped 0 bases and J dropped 2 bases, with 10 bases sitting between them. The CDR3 spans 15 residues. From germline, CDR1 is LGHNA and CDR2 YSLEER. The CDR3: CASSQDWTVQETQYF. The CDR3 DNA reads as TGCGCCAGCAGCCAAGACTGGACAGTTCAAGAGACCCAGTACTTC.

This chain uses TRBV3-1 with TRBJ2-7; D might be TRBD2 (5 bases). Germline V CDR1 and CDR2: LGHDT, YNNKEL (reference sequence). This CDR3 comprises 15 residues. V was clipped by 5 bases and J by 0 bases, with 14 bases between them. The chain's CDR3 is CASSEGDESSYEQYF. The CDR3 DNA reads as TGTGCCAGCAGCGAGGGTGATGAGAGCTCCTACGAGCAGTACTTC.

This clonotype was detected many times. The J gene is TRBJ2-1, the V gene TRBV18; D unresolved. This CDR3 is 15 amino acids long. Per the germline V gene, CDR1 is KGHSH and CDR2 is LQKENI. With 3 bases removed from V and 3 bases from J, the gap between germline ends came to 12 bases. DNA for the CDR3: TGTGCCAGCTCACCGGTCCGGGCCGACTACAATGAGCAGTTCTTC. Translation: CASSPVRADYNEQFF.

There are a few counts of this clonotype. The chain recombines TRBV10-1 with TRBJ2-5, with TRBD2 matching 7 bases. Trimming cost V 6 bases and J 5 bases; bases outside gene matches: 6. This CDR3 is 13 amino acids long. Germline V lookup: CDR1 WNHNN, CDR2 SYGVQD (reference sequence). Here the CDR3 reads CASRPLASETQYF. CDR3 nucleotides: TGCGCCAGCAGGCCACTAGCGTCGGAGACCCAGTACTTC.